The 20 T cell receptor beta chains in this list originate from one sample, sequenced in a study of cytomegalovirus exposure and HLA in healthy donors. This PCR relied on a set of 60 Vbeta primers and 13 Jbeta primers. The repertoire was sequenced with immunoSEQ multiplex PCR; TCRdb's copy has only in-frame clones and lacks some. The sample comprises 150,000 to 200,000 clones, about two thirds of which are singletons, and around 2.3% rests with the top ten. The sample was PBMCs. Every receptor here comes from a human donor in good health.

The chain has TRBV5-1 and TRBJ2-3; 9 positions agree with TRBD2. The CDR3 is 16 amino acids. Germline-derived CDR1 and CDR2 are SGHRS and YFSETQ. V was clipped by 3 bases and J by 2 bases; unmatched bases: 7. The CDR3 DNA reads as TGCGCCAGCAGCTGGCAGCTAGCGGGGTCCACAGATACGCAGTATTTT. Encoded protein: CASSWQLAGSTDTQYF.

This rearrangement joins TRBV19 to TRBJ2-7; TRBD2 matches at 9 bases. This CDR3 spans 13 amino acids. Germline-derived CDR1 and CDR2 are LNHDA and SQIVND (reference sequence). With 6 bases clipped from V and 6 bases from J, the junction kept 6 bases outside the gene matches. CDR3 nucleotides: TGTGCCAGTAGGCCTAGCGGGGAGTTCGAGCAGTACTTC. Its translation is CASRPSGEFEQYF.

This clone was seen only once. V is TRBV7-3 and J is TRBJ1-4; no firm D call. The CDR3 is made up of 15 amino acids. The V end was cut by 6 bases, the J end by 0 bases, with 11 bases between. Germline V gives CDR1 SGHTA, CDR2 FQGTGA. In nucleotides, the CDR3 is TGTGCCAGCAGGCCTGGACTTTCAACTAATGAAAAACTGTTTTTT. Translation gives CASRPGLSTNEKLFF.

The CDR3 nucleotides read TGTGCCAGCAGTTTAACATTAGCGGGGGTCTACCAAGAGACCCAGTACTTC. The encoded protein is CASSLTLAGVYQETQYF. The rearrangement uses TRBV5-6 and TRBJ2-5; TRBD2 matches at 9 bases. The CDR3 spans 17 residues. The V gene end was trimmed by 5 bases and the J gene end by 0 bases; junction bases not matched to a gene: 11. In germline, CDR1 is SGHDT, CDR2 YYEEEE.

This chain uses TRBV5-8 with TRBJ2-3; 8 positions match TRBD1. J lost 4 bases, V lost 6 bases, and 10 bases had no gene match. The CDR3 is 15 residues long. Germline CDR1 reads SGHTS; CDR2 reads YDEGEE. The CDR3 DNA reads as TGTGCCAGCAACTCAGGACAGGGCATTTCAGATACGCAGTATTTT. It yields the protein CASNSGQGISDTQYF.

This chain uses TRBV10-2 with TRBJ1-5; D gene uncertain. From germline, CDR1 is WSHSY and CDR2 SAAADI. The CDR3 is made up of 18 amino acids. The V end lost 0 bases, the J end lost 0 bases, and 15 bases lay between the germline ends. CDR3: CASSESSARVYSNQPQHF. CDR3 bases: TGCGCCAGCAGTGAGTCATCGGCACGGGTTTATAGCAATCAGCCCCAGCATTTT.

The rearrangement links TRBV6-5 to TRBJ1-5; D might be TRBD1 (5 bases). The CDR3 length is 11 residues. Germline-derived CDR1 and CDR2 are MNHEY and SVGAGI. The germline V and J ends were trimmed by 6 bases and 11 bases, with 11 bases remaining between them. The CDR3 sequence is CASSHGGSQHF. In nucleotides, the CDR3 is TGTGCCAGCAGCCACGGGGGGTCCCAGCATTTT.

This clone was found many times. The chain employs TRBV5-3 and TRBJ2-3, with 10 bases fitting TRBD2. TRBV5-3 is labeled an ORF, and its function is uncertain. Trimming at V came to 4 bases and at J to 1 base, leaving 0 bases not matched to a gene. CDR3 length: 14 amino acids. CDR3 loop: CARSGLAGTDTQYF. As DNA, the CDR3 is TGTGCCAGAAGCGGACTAGCGGGCACAGATACGCAGTATTTT.

This clone has more than one count but fewer than ten. V usage is TRBV19 and J usage is TRBJ1-2; 7 bases line up with TRBD1. Looked up from germline, CDR1 is LNHDA and CDR2 is SQIVND (reference sequence). After removal of 5 bases from V and 5 bases from J, the junction contained 14 bases not matched to a gene. CDR3 length: 16 residues. CDR3: CASSPRTGWKGYGYTF. CDR3 nucleotide sequence: TGTGCCAGTAGTCCTCGGACAGGTTGGAAGGGGTATGGCTACACCTTC. The entire variable domain, with the rest obtained from reference TRBV19 and TRBJ1-2, is as follows: DGGITQSPKYLFRKEGQNVTLSCEQNLNHDAMYWYRQDPGQGLRLIYYSQIVNDFQKGDIAEGYSVSREKKESFPLTVTSAQKNPTAFYLCASSPRTGWKGYGYTFGSGTRLTVV.

V and J are TRBV15 and TRBJ1-2, with D possibly TRBD1 on 6 matching bases. This CDR3 spans 15 amino acids. The V end lost 4 bases, the J end lost 6 bases, and 18 bases lay between the germline ends. Germline CDR1 reads LNHNV; CDR2 reads YYDKDF (reference sequence). DNA for the CDR3: TGTGCCACCAGCATCTGGACGGGGGGCGCAAATGGCTACACCTTC. As protein: CATSIWTGGANGYTF.

The V call is TRBV19, the J call TRBJ1-2; tentatively, D is TRBD1 (5 bases). The CDR3 runs 13 residues. V lost 3 bases, J lost 8 bases, and 13 bases lay in between. Looked up from germline, CDR1 is LNHDA and CDR2 is SQIVND (reference sequence). The CDR3 nucleotides read TGTGCCAGTAGTATGTCAGGGACTCGGGGCTACACCTTC. It is translated as CASSMSGTRGYTF.

The CDR3 DNA follows: TGTGCCAGCAGTGTGACTGTCCATGAGCAGTTCTTC. Translated: CASSVTVHEQFF. The J gene is TRBJ2-1, the V gene TRBV25-1; unclear D gene. This CDR3 spans 12 amino acids. CDR1 is MGHDK and CDR2 is SYGVNS in the germline V gene. Trimming left V 4 bases short and J 8 bases short, with 9 bases between. Based on the CDR3 plus reference TRBV25-1 and TRBJ2-1, the full variable domain is EADIYQTPRYLVIGTGKKITLECSQTMGHDKMYWYQQDPGMELHLIHYSYGVNSTEKGDLSSESTVSRIRTEHFPLTLESARPSHTSQYLCASSVTVHEQFFGPGTRLTVL.

The chain combines TRBV9 with TRBJ1-4, with D possibly TRBD1 on 6 matching bases. This CDR3 has 15 residues. Germline V gene sequence: CDR1 SGDLS, CDR2 YYNGEE. V lost 4 bases, J lost 0 bases, and 10 bases lay in between. The CDR3 spells CASSPGQTTNEKLFF. The DNA of the CDR3 is TGTGCCAGCAGCCCAGGACAGACAACTAATGAAAAACTGTTTTTT.

The DNA for the CDR3 is TGTGCCAGTTGGGTACTAGCGGGGGCGTACACAGATACGCAGTATTTT. Translating it yields CASWVLAGAYTDTQYF. The chain carries TRBV7-9 and TRBJ2-3; 11 bases are a match to TRBD2. Germline-derived CDR1 and CDR2 are SEHNR and FQNEAQ (reference sequence). The length of the CDR3 is 16 residues. V shed 9 bases and J 2 bases; nucleotides not matched to a gene: 10.

In the case of this clone: This sample also contains other DNA sequences that code for the same CDR3. CDR3 loop: CAWSKGGSADTQYF. For the CDR3, the DNA is TGTGCCTGGAGCAAGGGGGGGTCCGCAGATACGCAGTATTTT. The chain uses TRBV30 and TRBJ2-3; a possible D gene is TRBD2 (7 bases). The V end lost 3 bases, the J end lost 4 bases, and 14 bases lay between the germline ends. CDR1 is GTSNPN, CDR2 SVGIG, per germline (reference sequence). CDR3 size: 14 residues.

V gene TRBV9 combines with J gene TRBJ1-2, with D unclear. CDR3 length: 12 amino acids. From germline, CDR1 is SGDLS and CDR2 YYNGEE. V was shortened by 4 bases and J by 4 bases, with 8 bases between the two germline ends. Here the CDR3 DNA reads TGTGCCAGCAGCCCTACGGGCTATGGCTACACCTTC. Amino acids: CASSPTGYGYTF. Supplemented by reference TRBV9 and TRBJ1-2, the full variable domain reads DSGVTQTPKHLITATGQRVTLRCSPRSGDLSVYWYQQSLDQGLQFLIQYYNGEERAKGNILERFSAQQFPDLHSELNLSSLELGDSALYFCASSPTGYGYTFGSGTRLTVV.

The V and J genes are TRBV2 and TRBJ1-1, with a tentative D call TRBD1 (5 bases). CDR1 is SNHLY, CDR2 FYNNEI, per germline. Trimming removed 7 bases at V and 1 base at J, with 13 bases between. The CDR3 sequence is 14 residues long. The CDR3 is CASKGRGSNTEAFF. The CDR3 DNA is TGTGCCAGCAAAGGGAGGGGTTCGAACACTGAAGCTTTCTTT.

The chain carries TRBV23-1 and TRBJ2-7; D is perhaps TRBD1 (8 bases). TRBV23-1 is classed as an ORF, of uncertain function. The CDR3 has 21 residues. V lost 9 bases, J lost 4 bases, and 40 bases lay in between. In DNA form, the CDR3 reads TGCGCCAGTCGGGGGGAAGCGTCCGGGACAGGAGGGGTTTGGGGACCTTACGAGCAGTACTTC. It encodes CASRGEASGTGGVWGPYEQYF.

The chain combines TRBV9 with TRBJ1-2; 11 bases are a match to TRBD1. Germline V lookup: CDR1 SGDLS, CDR2 YYNGEE. With 5 bases clipped from V and 3 bases from J, the junction kept 9 bases outside the gene matches. The CDR3 covers 16 residues. CDR3 loop: CASRGGRDRGDYGYTF. The CDR3 region has the DNA TGTGCCAGCAGAGGGGGGAGGGACAGGGGGGACTATGGCTACACCTTC. The full variable domain, rest sourced from reference TRBV9 and TRBJ1-2, is DSGVTQTPKHLITATGQRVTLRCSPRSGDLSVYWYQQSLDQGLQFLIQYYNGEERAKGNILERFSAQQFPDLHSELNLSSLELGDSALYFCASRGGRDRGDYGYTFGSGTRLTVV.

This clone has only a few counts. This chain uses TRBV19 with TRBJ1-2; D might be TRBD1 (6 bases). The germline V gene encodes CDR1 LNHDA and CDR2 SQIVND (reference sequence). The CDR3 is 15 amino acids. V lost 2 bases to trimming and J lost 0 bases, with 10 bases between them. CDR3 sequence (DNA): TGTGCCAGTAGTATATGGACAGAATCTAACTATGGCTACACCTTC. Its protein is CASSIWTESNYGYTF.